This is a list of T cell receptor beta chains from one sample in a study of T cells in localized non-small cell lung cancer. The data were produced by immunoSEQ multiplex PCR, yet TCRdb's version contains in-frame clones alone and is incomplete. The data show more than 30,000 clones, about 90% seen once. Specimen: peripheral blood mononuclear cells, collected before any cancer treatment. The receptors were sampled from a man aged 40 to 70 with stage III lung adenocarcinoma. Each CDR3 is given with its conserved first and last residue. D genes are given only for firm matches. Part of the rows lack a size; the others show once, few, many or a class for expanded clones.

j_gene: TRBJ2-7
abundance: once
v_gene: TRBV28
d_gene: .
CDR3aa: CASSLSQGPYEQYF

j_gene: TRBJ1-1
abundance: .
v_gene: TRBV11-3
d_gene: TRBD1
CDR3aa: CASSLARQGQGYTEAFF

j_gene: TRBJ1-1
abundance: .
v_gene: TRBV2
d_gene: .
CDR3aa: CASSYRVWGTEAFF

j_gene: TRBJ1-3
abundance: .
v_gene: TRBV11-2
d_gene: .
CDR3aa: CASRSGSGNTIYF

j_gene: TRBJ2-3
abundance: .
v_gene: TRBV11-2
d_gene: .
CDR3aa: CASSPGEWHNDLTDTQYF

j_gene: TRBJ2-1
abundance: .
v_gene: TRBV18
d_gene: .
CDR3aa: CASSPRGSNYNEQFF

j_gene: TRBJ2-2
abundance: .
v_gene: TRBV5-6
d_gene: .
CDR3aa: CASSLQGPFTITGELFF

j_gene: TRBJ2-5
abundance: .
v_gene: TRBV7-2
d_gene: .
CDR3aa: CASSRDSAETQYF

j_gene: TRBJ2-4
abundance: medium-sized
v_gene: TRBV28
d_gene: .
CDR3aa: CASSGRDLPVNIQYF

j_gene: TRBJ2-1
abundance: .
v_gene: TRBV7-3
d_gene: .
CDR3aa: CASSLAGNPYNEQFF

j_gene: TRBJ2-7
abundance: .
v_gene: TRBV19
d_gene: .
CDR3aa: CASSRQTIGKTAASSYEQYF

j_gene: TRBJ1-6
abundance: few
v_gene: TRBV10-3
d_gene: TRBD1
CDR3aa: CAIRGTGPSPLHF

j_gene: TRBJ1-6
abundance: few
v_gene: TRBV11-2
d_gene: TRBD1
CDR3aa: CASSLMRTGGNSPLHF

j_gene: TRBJ2-2
abundance: .
v_gene: TRBV6-5
d_gene: .
CDR3aa: CASESYRANTGELFF

j_gene: TRBJ2-1
abundance: .
v_gene: TRBV7-2
d_gene: .
CDR3aa: CASSTRTYYNEQFF

j_gene: TRBJ1-1
abundance: .
v_gene: TRBV19
d_gene: TRBD1
CDR3aa: CASSIRDRGRNTEAFF

j_gene: TRBJ2-3
abundance: .
v_gene: TRBV5-6
d_gene: TRBD1
CDR3aa: CASSPVTGGDTQYF

j_gene: TRBJ2-7
abundance: once
v_gene: TRBV9
d_gene: .
CDR3aa: CASSVELGEQYF

j_gene: TRBJ1-4
abundance: .
v_gene: TRBV19
d_gene: .
CDR3aa: CASGRAAGEKLFF

j_gene: TRBJ2-3
abundance: .
v_gene: TRBV7-8
d_gene: .
CDR3aa: CASSLDGTLLADTQYF

j_gene: TRBJ2-7
abundance: .
v_gene: TRBV2
d_gene: TRBD1
CDR3aa: CASSGQGSNEQYF

j_gene: TRBJ2-1
abundance: .
v_gene: TRBV5-6
d_gene: .
CDR3aa: CASSLGGRVFEQFF

j_gene: TRBJ1-6
abundance: .
v_gene: TRBV6-4
d_gene: .
CDR3aa: CASRAAYNSPLHF

j_gene: TRBJ2-1
abundance: .
v_gene: TRBV5-1
d_gene: TRBD2
CDR3aa: CASSFGGLAGALGNEQFF

j_gene: TRBJ1-6
abundance: few
v_gene: TRBV30
d_gene: TRBD1
CDR3aa: CAWSRGQDNSPLHF

j_gene: TRBJ2-6
abundance: .
v_gene: TRBV6-5
d_gene: .
CDR3aa: CASSYSTGANVLTF

j_gene: TRBJ1-1
abundance: .
v_gene: TRBV7-9
d_gene: .
CDR3aa: CASSFKLEAFF

j_gene: TRBJ1-3
abundance: .
v_gene: TRBV30
d_gene: .
CDR3aa: CAWSRGGLADTIYF

j_gene: TRBJ2-7
abundance: .
v_gene: TRBV6-4
d_gene: .
CDR3aa: CASSEFPGAAEQYF

j_gene: TRBJ2-6
abundance: .
v_gene: TRBV6-1
d_gene: .
CDR3aa: CASSEFGDLSSGANVLTF

j_gene: TRBJ1-1
abundance: .
v_gene: TRBV5-4
d_gene: .
CDR3aa: CASSFGEWAEAFF

j_gene: TRBJ1-1
abundance: .
v_gene: TRBV11-3
d_gene: .
CDR3aa: CASSLDGALRGAFF

j_gene: TRBJ2-7
abundance: .
v_gene: TRBV6-5
d_gene: TRBD1
CDR3aa: CASSQRWDREYEQYF

j_gene: TRBJ2-7
abundance: .
v_gene: TRBV14
d_gene: .
CDR3aa: CASSQASSREQYF

j_gene: TRBJ2-2
abundance: few
v_gene: TRBV19
d_gene: TRBD2
CDR3aa: CASSTVGLARDTGELFF

j_gene: TRBJ2-3
abundance: .
v_gene: TRBV13
d_gene: .
CDR3aa: CASSLNPGSDTQYF

j_gene: TRBJ1-1
abundance: .
v_gene: TRBV29-1
d_gene: .
CDR3aa: CSGGTTNTEAFF

j_gene: TRBJ2-7
abundance: .
v_gene: TRBV7-3
d_gene: TRBD1
CDR3aa: CASSSPTGAVYEQYF

j_gene: TRBJ2-7
abundance: .
v_gene: TRBV23-1
d_gene: TRBD1
CDR3aa: CASRHGQVSSYEQYF

j_gene: TRBJ2-7
abundance: once
v_gene: TRBV7-3
d_gene: .
CDR3aa: CASSLDLGREQYF

j_gene: TRBJ1-6
abundance: .
v_gene: TRBV5-4
d_gene: TRBD1
CDR3aa: CASSSPGEGARGSPLHF